The 8 T cell receptor beta chains presented below share a single source sample, sequenced in a study of beta chain features in type 1 diabetes. Reverse transcribing all isolated RNA meant expressed TCRB transcripts were sequenced. Profiled with immunoSEQ multiplex PCR; TCRdb holds only in-frame clones, not every one. The sample shows 850,000 to 900,000 clones, roughly a sixth of them seen only once. Sequenced: naive CD4+ T cells from blood. These receptors originate from a woman aged 18-30 years in good health.

This clone was observed a single time. The chain has TRBV15 and TRBJ2-7; 7 nucleotides align to TRBD1. Trimming cost V 1 base and J 0 bases; bases outside gene matches: 9. The CDR3 loop spans 17 amino acids. The germline CDR1 and CDR2 sequences are LNHNV and YYDKDF (reference sequence). The CDR3 reads CATSRAPLAGGSYEQYF. The CDR3 nucleotides read TGTGCCACCAGCAGAGCCCCTCTGGCAGGGGGCTCCTACGAGCAGTACTTC. The variable domain in full, completed from reference TRBV15 and TRBJ2-7, reads DAMVIQNPRYQVTQFGKPVTLSCSQTLNHNVMYWYQQKSSQAPKLLFHYYDKDFNNEADTPDNFQSRRPNTSFCFLDIRSPGLGDTAMYLCATSRAPLAGGSYEQYFGPGTRLTVT.

This chain joins TRBV28 and TRBJ2-7, with TRBD1 identical over 9 bases. There are 15 residues in the CDR3. With V trimmed by 7 bases and J by 5 bases, 12 bases remained unmatched. Germline V gene lookup returns CDR1 MDHEN and CDR2 SYDVKM. The CDR3 loop reads CASKSTGTGLDEQYF. The CDR3 region has the DNA TGTGCCAGCAAATCCACCGGGACAGGGCTCGACGAGCAGTACTTC. The full variable domain, with the rest looked up from reference TRBV28 and TRBJ2-7, is DVKVTQSSRYLVKRTGEKVFLECVQDMDHENMFWYRQDPGLGLRLIYFSYDVKMKEKGDIPEGYSVSREKKERFSLILESASTNQTSMYLCASKSTGTGLDEQYFGPGTRLTVT.

The J gene is TRBJ1-2, the V gene TRBV7-9, with a tentative D call TRBD1 (5 bases). The germline CDR1 and CDR2 sequences are SEHNR and FQNEAQ (reference sequence). This CDR3 is built from 14 residues. V lost 5 bases to trimming and J lost 4 bases, with 14 bases between them. The CDR3 here is CASSISGGAYGYTF. DNA for the CDR3: TGTGCCAGCAGCATAAGTGGGGGTGCCTATGGCTACACCTTC.

This clone was seen more than once but under ten times. This chain joins TRBV18 and TRBJ2-2; TRBD1 matches at 7 bases. J was trimmed by 0 bases and V by 3 bases; bases with no gene match: 4. The CDR3 has 16 residues. CDR1 is KGHSH, CDR2 LQKENI, per germline. The DNA of the CDR3 is TGTGCCAGCTCACCTACAGGGGCCCCGAACACCGGGGAGCTGTTTTTT. Its translation is CASSPTGAPNTGELFF.

The chain has TRBV5-1 and TRBJ2-7; the match to TRBD2 covers 11 bases. Per germline, CDR1 SGHRS and CDR2 YFSETQ. The CDR3 totals 16 residues. V trimming: 6 bases; J trimming: 3 bases; junction bases outside the gene matches: 11. Written as DNA, the CDR3 is TGCGCCAGCAACAAAAGTAGGCTAGCGGGGGGCTACGAGCAGTACTTC. It encodes CASNKSRLAGGYEQYF.

This clone was recorded a few times. The V call is TRBV5-6, the J call TRBJ2-4; D is uncertain. CDR3 length: 13 amino acids. Germline assignment: CDR1 SGHDT and CDR2 YYEEEE. V was pared by 5 bases and J by 2 bases, with 8 bases between. In DNA form, the CDR3 reads TGTGCCAGCAGTGGGGTAACCAAAAACATTCAGTACTTC. Its translation: CASSGVTKNIQYF.

This clone turned up a few times. This sequence joins TRBV9 and TRBJ2-1, with 9 bases that match TRBD1. After removal of 2 bases from V and 10 bases from J, the junction contained 13 bases not matched to a gene. CDR3 length equals 16 residues. Germline values: CDR1 SGDLS, CDR2 YYNGEE. CDR3 residues: CASSVRIRDRVTEQFF. CDR3 bases: TGTGCCAGCAGCGTTCGGATACGGGACAGGGTGACGGAGCAGTTCTTC. The full variable domain, in which reference TRBV9 and TRBJ2-1 provide the parts outside the CDR3, is DSGVTQTPKHLITATGQRVTLRCSPRSGDLSVYWYQQSLDQGLQFLIQYYNGEERAKGNILERFSAQQFPDLHSELNLSSLELGDSALYFCASSVRIRDRVTEQFFGPGTRLTVL.

This clone is a singleton in its sample. CDR3 nucleotides: TGTGCCAGCAGGCCGGGACAGGGTGGTTCACCCCTCCACTTT. This sequence encodes CASRPGQGGSPLHF. V and J are TRBV21-1 and TRBJ1-6; TRBD1, the D gene given by the table, was not confirmed from the DNA. TRBV21-1 is a known pseudogene. The CDR3 covers 14 residues.